Presented here are 14 T cell receptor beta chains from one specimen sequenced in a study of blood T cell repertoires in COVID-19. Assay used: immunoSEQ multiplex PCR; TCRdb lists only in-frame clones, some missing. The sample contains 200,000 to 250,000 clones, 70% to 85% of which appear only once. The specimen was peripheral blood. The receptors here all came from a human donor in a cohort sampled during active COVID-19.

Many counts were recorded for this clone. V is TRBV2 and J is TRBJ2-5; the D gene is possibly TRBD2 (6 bases). The germline V gene encodes CDR1 SNHLY and CDR2 FYNNEI. This CDR3 region has 14 residues. With 1 base removed from V and 5 bases from J, the gap between germline ends came to 11 bases. CDR3 sequence reads: CASSEGAGRETQYF. The CDR3 DNA reads TGTGCCAGCAGTGAAGGGGCGGGGCGGGAGACCCAGTACTTC.

This rearrangement joins TRBV4-1 to TRBJ2-3; tentative D call: TRBD2 (5 bases). This CDR3 has 16 residues. Per the germline V gene, CDR1 is MGHRA and CDR2 is YSYEKL. V was clipped by 4 bases and J by 0 bases, with 14 bases between them. CDR3: CASSLLEVLSTDTQYF. CDR3 sequence (DNA): TGCGCCAGCAGCCTCTTGGAGGTTTTAAGCACAGATACGCAGTATTTT.

The gene calls are TRBV19 and TRBJ1-4; D is ambiguous. The CDR3 runs to 17 residues. Germline V gene sequence: CDR1 LNHDA, CDR2 SQIVND (reference sequence). V lost 3 bases and J 3 bases, leaving 17 bases between the germline ends. The DNA of the CDR3 is TGTGCCAGTAGTATCCCGTCTCTGGGGAGGTCTAATGAAAAACTGTTTTTT. Residues: CASSIPSLGRSNEKLFF.

The J gene is TRBJ1-1, the V gene TRBV19; possibly TRBD1 for D (6 bases). CDR3 length equals 16 residues. V lost 7 bases to trimming and J lost 6 bases, with 24 bases between them. Germline-derived CDR1 and CDR2 are LNHDA and SQIVND (reference sequence). The CDR3 spells CASTEGRGGVKPEAFF. Written as DNA, the CDR3 is TGTGCCAGTACCGAAGGTCGAGGGGGTGTTAAGCCTGAAGCTTTCTTT.

The gene calls are TRBV5-4 and TRBJ2-7; TRBD1 might be the D (6 bases). The CDR3 loop spans 15 amino acids. Germline CDR1 and CDR2: SGHNT and YYREEE (reference sequence). V shed 0 bases and J shed 3 bases, with 13 bases lying between them. CDR3 DNA: TGTGCCAGCAGCTTGGAGGGGGTTAGGGTCTACGAGCAGTACTTC. Amino acids: CASSLEGVRVYEQYF.

The rearrangement joins TRBV5-6 to TRBJ2-3; 8 nucleotides agree with TRBD1. Looked up from germline, CDR1 is SGHDT and CDR2 is YYEEEE. The ends lost 4 bases at V and 3 bases at J; junction bases unmatched: 7. The CDR3 runs 15 residues. The CDR3: CASSPDRGRTDTQYF. The CDR3 nucleotides are TGTGCCAGCAGCCCAGACAGGGGACGGACAGATACGCAGTATTTT.

This sequence joins TRBV3-1 (or the pseudogene TRBV3-2) and TRBJ1-3; no definite D call. Germline CDR1 and CDR2: LGHDT and YNNKEL (reference sequence). This CDR3 has 16 amino acids. The germline V and J ends were trimmed by 5 bases and 0 bases, with 14 bases remaining between them. The CDR3 nucleotides are TGTGCCAGCAGCATGGCCACCACCCGCTCTGGAAACACCATATATTTT. This encodes CASSMATTRSGNTIYF.

The J gene is TRBJ2-7, the V gene TRBV5-4; tentatively, D is TRBD2 (6 bases). CDR3 length equals 15 residues. Germline V gene data show CDR1 as SGHNT and CDR2 as YYREEE (reference sequence). V lost 0 bases and J lost 6, with 16 bases in between. The CDR3 loop reads CASSLDKAGPSEQYF. In DNA form, the CDR3 reads TGTGCCAGCAGCTTGGACAAGGCGGGGCCTAGCGAGCAGTACTTC. Combining the CDR3 with reference TRBV5-4 and TRBJ2-7 gives the whole variable domain ETGVTQSPTHLIKTRGQQVTLRCSSQSGHNTVSWYQQALGQGPQFIFQYYREEENGRGNFPPRFSGLQFPNYSSELNVNALELDDSALYLCASSLDKAGPSEQYFGPGTRLTVT.

The J gene is TRBJ2-2, the V gene TRBV6-6, with TRBD2 identical over 7 bases. V gave up 0 bases and J gave up 4 bases; unmatched junction bases: 5. This CDR3 is 16 amino acids long. Germline assignment: CDR1 MNHNY and CDR2 SVGAGI (reference sequence). The CDR3 region is CASSYSWGRGTGELFF. The CDR3 nucleotides are TGTGCCAGCAGTTACTCCTGGGGGAGGGGCACCGGGGAGCTGTTTTTT.

V and J are TRBV27 and TRBJ2-1; 7 bases are a match to TRBD2. Per the germline V gene, CDR1 is MNHEY and CDR2 is SMNVEV (reference sequence). CDR3 length: 15 residues. V shed 4 bases and J 6 bases; nucleotides not matched to a gene: 9. In DNA form, the CDR3 reads TGTGCCAGCAGTTCCGAGCGGGGCCGGGGCAATGAGCAGTTCTTC. Protein product: CASSSERGRGNEQFF.

V usage is TRBV30 and J usage is TRBJ2-4, with no clear D. The CDR3 spans 14 residues. Germline V gene sequence: CDR1 GTSNPN, CDR2 SVGIG (reference sequence). The V gene lost 2 bases and the J gene lost 0 bases, with 8 bases spanning the gap. Written as DNA, the CDR3 is TGTGCCTGGAGTCGTCAGTTAGCCAAAAACATTCAGTACTTC. It codes for CAWSRQLAKNIQYF.

This clone was seen only a few times. The J gene is TRBJ2-1, the V gene TRBV6-5, with D possibly TRBD1 on 5 matching bases. Trimming stripped 7 bases from V and 6 bases from J, with 16 bases between. The CDR3 contains 14 residues. The germline gives CDR1 MNHEY, CDR2 SVGAGI. CDR3: CASKLNRQTNEQFF. Here the CDR3 DNA reads TGTGCCAGCAAACTAAATAGACAGACCAATGAGCAGTTCTTC.

Of note for this clone: The junction departs from the called germline gene at one end, perhaps through a read error. The chain carries TRBV28 and TRBJ1-6; 7 positions match TRBD1. The CDR3 length is 16 residues. CDR1 is MDHEN, CDR2 SYDVKM, per germline. Here the CDR3 reads CASTPRGQSYNSPLHF. DNA of the CDR3: TGTGCCAGCACCCCTCGGGGACAGTCCTACAATTCACCCCTCCACTTT.

The chain employs TRBV12-3 or TRBV12-4 and TRBJ1-2; D is ambiguous. The CDR3 has 13 residues. V was shortened by 5 bases and J by 2 bases, with 9 bases between the two germline ends. DNA for the CDR3: TGTGCCAGCAGTCCCAGCGGGAACTATGGCTACACCTTC. Its protein is CASSPSGNYGYTF.